The rows below give T cell receptor beta chains drawn from one sample of a study of neurological immune-mediated disorders. Via MiXCR, TCRdb re-called the 5' RACE reads, giving one row per CDR3 protein. The table has around 79,000 distinct CDR3 sequences, 13% to 15% seen once. The specimen sequenced was PBMCs. All receptors derive from a woman aged 50 to 65 in good health. Both conserved end residues are part of each CDR3. The D gene is left open where the match is weak. Clone size, where shown, is once, few, many, or a class for clones that have expanded.

clone_size	d_call	v_call	j_call	cdr3_aa	cdr3_nt
many	-	TRBV5-1	TRBJ1-1	CASSLQGMNTEAFF	TGCGCCAGCAGCTTGCAGGGGATGAACACTGAAGCTTTCTTT
few	-	TRBV20-1	TRBJ2-1	CSARDRLSGPGLSSYNEQFF	TGCAGTGCTAGAGATCGACTTAGCGGCCCGGGCCTCAGCTCCTACAATGAGCAGTTCTTC
many	TRBD1	TRBV28	TRBJ1-1	CASSRGGTGWSFF	TGTGCCAGCAGTCGCGGGGGGACAGGGTGGTCTTTCTTT
many	-	TRBV6-1	TRBJ1-1	CASSEEIEAFF	TGTGCCAGCAGTGAAGAGATTGAAGCTTTCTTT
-	-	TRBV7-6	TRBJ2-5	CASSLWGGGAETQYF	TGTGCCAGCAGCTTATGGGGAGGAGGGGCAGAGACCCAGTACTTC
many	-	TRBV7-9	TRBJ2-5	CATTPGTPGVLETQYF	TGTGCCACCACCCCGGGGACTCCCGGGGTGTTAGAGACCCAGTACTTC
many	TRBD1	TRBV28	TRBJ1-1	CASSLRTGPQVAWF	TGTGCCAGCAGTTTACGGACAGGCCCCCAAGTCGCTTGGTTT
many	-	TRBV7-2	TRBJ2-3	CASSLGRVGTDTQYF	TGTGCCAGCAGCTTAGGCAGGGTGGGCACAGATACGCAGTATTTT
many	-	TRBV11-2	TRBJ2-7	CASSLERRPQSYEQYF	TGTGCCAGCAGCTTAGAGAGACGGCCTCAGAGTTACGAGCAGTACTTC
many	-	TRBV28	TRBJ2-7	CASSPTKPIAWGNF	TGTGCCAGCAGTCCCACAAAACCCATAGCGTGGGGCAACTTC
many	-	TRBV5-1	TRBJ2-2	CASSLDRVSTGELFF	TGCGCCAGCAGCTTGGACAGGGTTTCGACCGGGGAGCTGTTTTTT
-	TRBD2	TRBV7-6	TRBJ2-5	CASSRLAGVRETQYF	TGTGCCAGCAGCCGACTAGCGGGAGTCCGAGAGACCCAGTACTTC
-	-	TRBV7-2	TRBJ2-5	CASSSSRDGETQYF	TGTGCCAGTAGCTCATCCCGGGACGGGGAGACCCAGTACTTC
many	-	TRBV5-1	TRBJ1-2	CASSPAGALTAGYTF	TGCGCCAGCAGCCCTGCTGGGGCTCTTACGGCTGGCTACACCTTC
-	-	TRBV19	TRBJ1-1	CASSYRAHTEAFF	TGTGCCAGTAGCTACAGGGCCCACACTGAAGCTTTCTTT
many	-	TRBV28	TRBJ1-5	CASGPNQPQHF	TGTGCCAGCGGCCCAAATCAGCCCCAGCATTTT
few	-	TRBV19	TRBJ2-3	CASSRDQVHTDTQYF	TGTGCCAGTAGTCGGGACCAGGTTCACACAGATACGCAGTATTTT
many	-	TRBV7-9	TRBJ2-1	CASSFLGPSPNEQFF	TGTGCCAGCAGCTTCTTGGGGCCTTCCCCCAATGAGCAGTTCTTC
many	-	TRBV7-8	TRBJ2-1	CASSTLSRLGNNEQFF	TGTGCCAGCAGCACCTTATCACGGTTGGGGAACAATGAGCAGTTCTTC
many	-	TRBV24-1	TRBJ2-2	CATSDFSVAARGELFF	TGTGCCACCAGTGATTTCAGCGTGGCAGCCCGTGGGGAGCTGTTTTTT
many	-	TRBV7-8	TRBJ2-1	CASSLRLNEQFF	TGTGCCAGCAGCCTGAGATTAAATGAGCAGTTCTTC
many	TRBD1	TRBV12-3/TRBV12-4	TRBJ1-2	CASSRGGQWTNYGYTF	TGTGCCAGCAGTCGGGGGGGACAGTGGACTAACTATGGCTACACCTTC
many	TRBD2	TRBV7-2	TRBJ2-7	CASSSSSGGVYEQYF	TGTGCCAGCAGCTCTTCTAGCGGGGGCGTCTACGAGCAGTACTTC
many	TRBD2	TRBV5-1	TRBJ2-5	CASSLAPGLANQETQYF	TGCGCCAGCAGCTTGGCTCCGGGACTAGCGAACCAAGAGACCCAGTACTTC
many	-	TRBV7-2	TRBJ2-2	CASSLVPGELFF	TGTGCCAGCAGCTTAGTTCCCGGGGAGCTGTTTTTT
many	-	TRBV6-1	TRBJ1-5	CASSQLGQPQHF	TGTGCCAGCAGCCAGTTGGGTCAGCCCCAGCATTTT
many	-	TRBV5-5	TRBJ2-3	CASSLGPESTDTQYF	TGTGCCAGCAGCCTCGGACCTGAAAGCACAGATACGCAGTATTTT
-	-	TRBV15	TRBJ2-6	CATSTLANVLTF	TGTGCCACCAGCACCTTGGCCAACGTCCTGACTTTC
many	-	TRBV12-3/TRBV12-4	TRBJ2-4	CASSLAGPQNIQYF	TGTGCCAGCAGTTTAGCGGGGCCTCAAAACATTCAGTACTTC